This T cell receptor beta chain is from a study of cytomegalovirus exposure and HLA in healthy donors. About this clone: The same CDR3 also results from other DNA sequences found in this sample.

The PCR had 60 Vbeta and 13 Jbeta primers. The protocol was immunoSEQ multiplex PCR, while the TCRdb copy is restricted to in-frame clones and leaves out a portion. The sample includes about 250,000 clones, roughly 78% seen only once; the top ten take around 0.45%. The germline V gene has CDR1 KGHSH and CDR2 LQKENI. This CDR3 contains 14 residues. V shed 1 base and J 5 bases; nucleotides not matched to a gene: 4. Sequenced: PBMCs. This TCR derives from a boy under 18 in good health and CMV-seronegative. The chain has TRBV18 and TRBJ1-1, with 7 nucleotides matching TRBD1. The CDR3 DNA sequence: TGTGCCAGCTCACCACAGGGGGCTAATACTGAAGCTTTCTTT. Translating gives CASSPQGANTEAFF.